The clone carrying this T cell receptor beta chain came up once. PCR was performed using 60 Vbeta and 13 Jbeta primers. This table comes from immunoSEQ multiplex PCR, and its TCRdb copy is limited to in-frame clones, with some not included. The table includes 270,000 or so clones, 92% detected once. The data belong to a study of cytomegalovirus exposure and HLA in healthy donors. This CDR3 is built from 14 residues. V shed 3 bases, J shed 2 bases, and the junction held 3 bases outside the gene matches. Germline lookup yields CDR1 LNHDA and CDR2 SQIVND (reference sequence). The sequence was collected from a girl aged 2 to 10 in good health and CMV-seronegative. Sequencing was performed on PBMCs. This chain connects TRBV19 to TRBJ2-7; 8 bases are shared with TRBD2. CDR3 sequence: CASSMREETYEQYF. In DNA, the CDR3 is TGTGCCAGTAGTATGCGGGAGGAAACCTACGAGCAGTACTTC. The full variable domain, completed using reference TRBV19 and TRBJ2-7, is DGGITQSPKYLFRKEGQNVTLSCEQNLNHDAMYWYRQDPGQGLRLIYYSQIVNDFQKGDIAEGYSVSREKKESFPLTVTSAQKNPTAFYLCASSMREETYEQYFGPGTRLTVT.